This T cell receptor beta chain was recovered during a study of PD-1 blockade in classical Hodgkin lymphoma. By frequency in the sample, this clone is medium-sized (0.01 to 0.1%). Its target is unknown. Study conclusions and caveats: The causes of the repertoire differences, possibly disease activity or prior therapy, remain undefined. CD4+ TCR diversity, unlike CD8+, rose significantly by C4D1. Baseline diversity was lower in partial responders and progressors than complete responders.

Repertoires were generated with immunoSEQ multiplex PCR, while TCRdb's copy carries only in-frame clones and drops some. The sample lists roughly 10,000 clones, around 70% occurring once. Time point indicated: cycle 4 day 1 (C4D1), after 5 to 7 weeks of nivolumab. Following autologous stem cell transplantation, relapse occurred in every patient, and exposure to brentuximab vedotin varied. The study isolated CD8+ T cells from thawed PBMCs by magnetic negative selection. The germline CDR1 and CDR2 sequences are GTSNPN and SVGIG (reference sequence). V lost 0 bases to trimming and J lost 9 bases, with 12 bases between them. This CDR3 is 14 amino acids long.

The clonotype comes from a human donor with classical Hodgkin lymphoma. The V call is TRBV30, the J call TRBJ1-6; possible D gene TRBD1, 6 bases. Sequencing was performed on CD8+ T cells from blood, taken before the fourth cycle of nivolumab. The CDR3 loop reads CAWSVGGTSSPLHF. The CDR3 region has the DNA TGTGCCTGGAGTGTAGGGGGGACGTCTTCACCCCTCCACTTT.